This T cell receptor beta chain was observed in a study of early T cells in non-severe SARS-CoV-2 infection. V was clipped by 4 bases and J by 2 bases; unmatched bases: 12. The CDR3 is 17 amino acids. Per germline, CDR1 MNHNS and CDR2 SASEGT. The TCR library protocol attached unique molecular identifiers to the individual cDNA molecules. TCRdb processed the 5' RACE reads anew with MiXCR; each CDR3 protein has one entry. The sample holds about 61,000 distinct CDR3 sequences, approximately 11% seen once. The sequenced sample was whole blood. The sequence was obtained from an adult who was a healthcare worker with PCR-confirmed SARS-CoV-2 infection or an uninfected control (not recorded which). The chain joins TRBV6-1 to TRBJ1-2, with 8 bases that match TRBD1. CDR3 sequence (DNA): TGTGCCAGCAGTGGGGGACTGGACAGGGTCCTAAACTATGGCTACACCTTC. The encoded protein is CASSGGLDRVLNYGYTF.